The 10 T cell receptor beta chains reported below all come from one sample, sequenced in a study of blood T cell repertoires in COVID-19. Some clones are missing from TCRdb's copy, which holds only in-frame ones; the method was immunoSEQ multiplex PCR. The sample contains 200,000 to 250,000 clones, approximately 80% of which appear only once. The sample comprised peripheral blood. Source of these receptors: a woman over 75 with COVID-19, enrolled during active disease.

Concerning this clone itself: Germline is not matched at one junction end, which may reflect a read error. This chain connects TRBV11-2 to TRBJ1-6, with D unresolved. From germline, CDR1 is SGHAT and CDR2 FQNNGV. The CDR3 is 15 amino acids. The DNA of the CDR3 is TGTGCCAGCAGCTTAGGTGGGAGCTATGATTCACCCCTCCACTTT. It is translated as CASSLGGSYDSPLHF. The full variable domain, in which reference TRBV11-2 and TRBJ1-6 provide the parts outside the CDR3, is EAGVAQSPRYKIIEKRQSVAFWCNPISGHATLYWYQQILGQGPKLLIQFQNNGVVDDSQLPKDRFSAERLKGVDSTLKIQPAKLEDSAVYLCASSLGGSYDSPLHFGNGTRLTVT.

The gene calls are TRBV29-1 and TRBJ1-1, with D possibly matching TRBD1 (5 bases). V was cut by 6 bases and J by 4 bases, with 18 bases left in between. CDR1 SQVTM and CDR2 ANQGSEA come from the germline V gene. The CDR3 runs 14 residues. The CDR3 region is CSVRSGRESTEAFF. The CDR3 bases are TGCAGCGTCCGCTCAGGCAGGGAAAGCACTGAAGCTTTCTTT.

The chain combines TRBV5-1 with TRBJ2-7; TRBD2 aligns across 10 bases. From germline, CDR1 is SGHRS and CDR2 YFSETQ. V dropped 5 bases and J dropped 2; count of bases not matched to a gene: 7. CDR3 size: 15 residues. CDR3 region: CASRQGLAMAYEQYF. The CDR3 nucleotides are TGCGCCAGCAGACAGGGACTAGCGATGGCCTACGAGCAGTACTTC. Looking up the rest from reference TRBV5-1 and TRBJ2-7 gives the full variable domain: KAGVTQTPRYLIKTRGQQVTLSCSPISGHRSVSWYQQTPGQGLQFLFEYFSETQRNKGNFPGRFSGRQFSNSRSEMNVSTLELGDSALYLCASRQGLAMAYEQYFGPGTRLTVT.

DNA for the CDR3: TGTGCCAGTAGTAAAACAACAACTAATGAAAAACTGTTTTTT. This sequence encodes CASSKTTTNEKLFF. The rearrangement uses TRBV19 and TRBJ1-4; D not resolved. CDR3 size: 14 residues. With 4 bases removed from V and 0 bases from J, the gap between germline ends came to 6 bases. In germline, CDR1 is LNHDA, CDR2 SQIVND (reference sequence).

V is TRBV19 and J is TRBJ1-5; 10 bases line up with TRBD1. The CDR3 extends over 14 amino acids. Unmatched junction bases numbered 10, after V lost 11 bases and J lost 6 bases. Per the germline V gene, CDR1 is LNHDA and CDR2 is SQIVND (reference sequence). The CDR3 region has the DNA TGTGCCTCTGACGACAGGGGGCTCGGTCAGCCCCAGCATTTT. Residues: CASDDRGLGQPQHF.

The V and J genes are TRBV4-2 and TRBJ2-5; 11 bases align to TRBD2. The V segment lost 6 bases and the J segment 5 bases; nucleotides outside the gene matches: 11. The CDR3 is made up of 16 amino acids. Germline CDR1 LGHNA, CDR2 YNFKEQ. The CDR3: CASSRTSGPTLETQYF. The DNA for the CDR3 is TGTGCCAGCAGTCGGACTAGCGGGCCTACCCTGGAGACCCAGTACTTC.

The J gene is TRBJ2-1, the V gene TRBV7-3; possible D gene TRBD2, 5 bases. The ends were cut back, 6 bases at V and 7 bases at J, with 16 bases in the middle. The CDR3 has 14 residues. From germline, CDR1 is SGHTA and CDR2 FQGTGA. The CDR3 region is CASSAPGRGNEQFF. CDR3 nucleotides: TGTGCCAGCAGTGCCCCGGGCCGAGGGAATGAGCAGTTCTTC.

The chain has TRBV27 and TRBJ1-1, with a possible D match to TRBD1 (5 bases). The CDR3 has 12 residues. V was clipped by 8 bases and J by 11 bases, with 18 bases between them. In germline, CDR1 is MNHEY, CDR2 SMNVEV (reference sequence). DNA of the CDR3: TGTGCCAGCGCACCCGCAGCAGGGAAGGCTTTCTTT. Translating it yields CASAPAAGKAFF.

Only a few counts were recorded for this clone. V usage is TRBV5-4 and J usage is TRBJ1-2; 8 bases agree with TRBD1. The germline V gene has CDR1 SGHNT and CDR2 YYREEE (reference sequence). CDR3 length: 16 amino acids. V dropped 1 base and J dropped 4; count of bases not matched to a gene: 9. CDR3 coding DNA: TGTGCCAGCAGCTTGTCCCAGGGGGCAGGTGGCTATGGCTACACCTTC. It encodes CASSLSQGAGGYGYTF.

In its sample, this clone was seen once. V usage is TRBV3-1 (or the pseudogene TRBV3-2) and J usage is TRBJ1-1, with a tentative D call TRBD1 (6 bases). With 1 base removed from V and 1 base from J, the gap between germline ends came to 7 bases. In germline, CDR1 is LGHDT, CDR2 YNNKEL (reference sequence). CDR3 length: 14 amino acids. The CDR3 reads CASSQGTANTEAFF. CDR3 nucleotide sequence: TGTGCCAGCAGCCAAGGGACAGCGAACACTGAAGCTTTCTTT.